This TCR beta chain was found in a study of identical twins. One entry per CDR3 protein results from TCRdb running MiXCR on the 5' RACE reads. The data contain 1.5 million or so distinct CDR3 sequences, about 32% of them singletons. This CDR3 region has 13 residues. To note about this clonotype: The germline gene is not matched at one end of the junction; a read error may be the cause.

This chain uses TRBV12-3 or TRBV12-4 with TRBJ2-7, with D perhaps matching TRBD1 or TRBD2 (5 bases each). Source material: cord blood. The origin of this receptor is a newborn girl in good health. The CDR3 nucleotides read TGTGCCAGCAGTCCCGGGACCAGATCCGAGCAGTGCTTC. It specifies CASSPGTRSEQCF.